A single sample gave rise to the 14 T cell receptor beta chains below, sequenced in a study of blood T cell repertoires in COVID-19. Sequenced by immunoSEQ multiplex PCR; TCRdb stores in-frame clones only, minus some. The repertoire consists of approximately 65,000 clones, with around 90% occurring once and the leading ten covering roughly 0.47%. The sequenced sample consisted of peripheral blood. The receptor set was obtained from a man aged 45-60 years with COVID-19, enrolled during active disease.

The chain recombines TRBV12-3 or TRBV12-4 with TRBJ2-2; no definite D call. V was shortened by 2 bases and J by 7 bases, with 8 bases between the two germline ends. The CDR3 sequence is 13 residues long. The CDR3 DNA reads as TGTGCCAGCAGTTTAACCTCGGGCGGGGAGCTGTTTTTT. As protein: CASSLTSGGELFF.

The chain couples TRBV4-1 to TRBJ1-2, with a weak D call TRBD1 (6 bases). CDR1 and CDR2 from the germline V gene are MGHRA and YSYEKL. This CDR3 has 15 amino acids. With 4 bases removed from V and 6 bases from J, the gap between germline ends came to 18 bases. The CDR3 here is CASSLIRGGYDGYTF. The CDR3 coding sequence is TGCGCCAGCAGCCTAATTCGAGGGGGATATGATGGCTACACCTTC.

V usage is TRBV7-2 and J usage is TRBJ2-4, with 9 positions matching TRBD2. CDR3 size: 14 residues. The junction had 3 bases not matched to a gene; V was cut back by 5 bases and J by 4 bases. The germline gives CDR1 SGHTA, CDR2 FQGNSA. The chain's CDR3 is CASSVTSGKNIQYF. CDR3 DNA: TGTGCCAGCAGCGTCACTAGCGGGAAAAACATTCAGTACTTC.

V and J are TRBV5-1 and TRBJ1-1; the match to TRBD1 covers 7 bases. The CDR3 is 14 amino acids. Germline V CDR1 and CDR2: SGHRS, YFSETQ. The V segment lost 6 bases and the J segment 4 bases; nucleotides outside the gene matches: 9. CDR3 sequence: CASTPTGMITEAFF. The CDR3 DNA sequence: TGCGCCAGCACCCCGACAGGGATGATCACTGAAGCTTTCTTT.

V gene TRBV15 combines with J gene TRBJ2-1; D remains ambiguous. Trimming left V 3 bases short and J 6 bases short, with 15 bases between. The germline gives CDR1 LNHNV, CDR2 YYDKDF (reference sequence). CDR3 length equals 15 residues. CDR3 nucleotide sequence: TGTGCCACCAGCAGCTTAGTACGGGTTCCCAATGAGCAGTTCTTC. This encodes CATSSLVRVPNEQFF.

The CDR3: CASRPSPADSYNEQFF. Here the CDR3 DNA reads TGTGCCAGCAGGCCGTCCCCAGCGGACTCCTACAATGAGCAGTTCTTC. The chain uses TRBV5-4 and TRBJ2-1; TRBD2 might be the D (5 bases). Trimming stripped 5 bases from V and 0 bases from J, with 15 bases between. The germline V gene encodes CDR1 SGHNT and CDR2 YYREEE (reference sequence). The CDR3 has 16 amino acids.

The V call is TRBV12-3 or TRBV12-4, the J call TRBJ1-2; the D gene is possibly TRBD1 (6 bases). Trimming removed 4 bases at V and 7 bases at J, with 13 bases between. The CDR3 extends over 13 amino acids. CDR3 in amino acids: CASSYTGLSGYTF. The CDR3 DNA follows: TGTGCCAGCAGTTATACAGGGTTGAGTGGCTACACCTTC.

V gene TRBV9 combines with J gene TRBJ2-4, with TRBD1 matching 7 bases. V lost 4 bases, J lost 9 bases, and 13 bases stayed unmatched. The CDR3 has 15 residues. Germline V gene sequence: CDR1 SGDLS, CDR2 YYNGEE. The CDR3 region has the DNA TGTGCCAGCAGCCCGACGGGACAGATCTTAGGCATTCAGTACTTC. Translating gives CASSPTGQILGIQYF.

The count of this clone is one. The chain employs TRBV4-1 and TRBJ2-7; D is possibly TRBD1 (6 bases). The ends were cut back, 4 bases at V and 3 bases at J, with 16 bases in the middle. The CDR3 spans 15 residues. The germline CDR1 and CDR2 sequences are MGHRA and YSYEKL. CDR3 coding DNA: TGCGCCAGCAGCCGGACAGTGACCCCCCACTACGAGCAGTACTTC. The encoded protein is CASSRTVTPHYEQYF.

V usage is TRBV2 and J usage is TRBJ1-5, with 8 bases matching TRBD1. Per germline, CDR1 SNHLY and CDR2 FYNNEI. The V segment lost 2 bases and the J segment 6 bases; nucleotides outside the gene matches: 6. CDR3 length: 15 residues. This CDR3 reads CASSENRGMSQPQHF. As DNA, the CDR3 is TGTGCCAGCAGTGAAAACAGGGGGATGTCTCAGCCCCAGCATTTT.

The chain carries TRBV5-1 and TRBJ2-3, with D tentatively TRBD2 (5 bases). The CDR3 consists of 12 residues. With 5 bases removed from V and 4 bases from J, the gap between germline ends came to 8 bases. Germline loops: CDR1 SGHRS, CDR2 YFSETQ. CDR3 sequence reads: CASSRGSDTQYF. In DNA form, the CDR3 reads TGCGCCAGCAGTCGCGGGTCAGATACGCAGTATTTT. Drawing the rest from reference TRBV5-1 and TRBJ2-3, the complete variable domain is KAGVTQTPRYLIKTRGQQVTLSCSPISGHRSVSWYQQTPGQGLQFLFEYFSETQRNKGNFPGRFSGRQFSNSRSEMNVSTLELGDSALYLCASSRGSDTQYFGPGTRLTVL.

The CDR3 coding sequence is TGTGCCAGCAGCGTAGCTCCGGGACTCTCCTACGAGCAGTACTTC. Translated: CASSVAPGLSYEQYF. The chain recombines TRBV9 with TRBJ2-7, with D tentatively TRBD2 (6 bases). CDR1 SGDLS and CDR2 YYNGEE come from the germline V gene. Between the trimmed V and J ends, which lost 0 bases and 0 bases, there was a span of 10 bases. This CDR3 is 15 amino acids long. Filled out from reference TRBV9 and TRBJ2-7, the complete variable domain reads DSGVTQTPKHLITATGQRVTLRCSPRSGDLSVYWYQQSLDQGLQFLIQYYNGEERAKGNILERFSAQQFPDLHSELNLSSLELGDSALYFCASSVAPGLSYEQYFGPGTRLTVT.

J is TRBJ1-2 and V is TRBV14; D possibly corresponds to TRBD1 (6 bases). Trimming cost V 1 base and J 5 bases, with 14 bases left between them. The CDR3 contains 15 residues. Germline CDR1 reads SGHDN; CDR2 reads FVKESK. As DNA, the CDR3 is TGTGCCAGCAGCCAAGGCTGGACAGCTCAATATGGCTACACCTTC. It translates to CASSQGWTAQYGYTF.

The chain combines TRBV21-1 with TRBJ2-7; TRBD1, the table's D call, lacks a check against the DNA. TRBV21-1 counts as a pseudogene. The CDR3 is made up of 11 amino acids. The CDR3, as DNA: TGTGCCAGCTTTCGTAGGGACAGGCAGTACTTC. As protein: CASFRRDRQYF.